A selection of T cell receptor beta chains follows, all from one sample in a study of T cells in Graves' hyperthyroidism and ophthalmopathy. TCRdb re-called the multiplex PCR reads through MiXCR, storing one row per CDR3 protein. This table holds about 500,000 distinct CDR3 sequences, about 15% found once. Sequenced: blood. Receptors were obtained from a woman aged 18-30 years with Graves' ophthalmopathy. Both conserved end residues are part of each CDR3. A D gene is named only where the DNA matches it firmly. For some rows the clone size is stated as once, few or many, or as a class when expanded; others skip it.

NA,TRBV28,TRBJ1-1,many,TGTGCCAGCAGTTTGCCGGGCGCTGAAGCTTTCTTT,CASSLPGAEAFF
NA,TRBV6-6,TRBJ1-1,few,TGTGCCAGCAGTTACAGTGAATCCATGAACACTGAAGCTTTCTTT,CASSYSESMNTEAFF
NA,TRBV2,TRBJ2-7,many,TGTGCCAGCGGTTTGGTTGCCTACGAGCAGTACTTC,CASGLVAYEQYF
NA,TRBV5-1,TRBJ2-3,NA,TGCGCCAGCAGCTCGGACATTACAGATACGCAGTATTTT,CASSSDITDTQYF
NA,TRBV3-1,TRBJ2-7,many,TGTGCCAGCAGCCACGGGAGCTCCTACGAGCAGTACTTC,CASSHGSSYEQYF
TRBD1,TRBV19,TRBJ1-5,few,TGTGCCAGTAGTCTAGGGACAGGGGGCCTCAATCAGCCCCAGCATTTT,CASSLGTGGLNQPQHF
TRBD1,TRBV14,TRBJ1-1,few,TGTGCCAGCAGCCTCTCGGGGGACAGGATGAACACTGAAGCTTTCTTT,CASSLSGDRMNTEAFF
NA,TRBV6-1,TRBJ2-3,many,TGTGCCAGCAGTGAGGACCCCAGCACAGATACGCAGTATTTT,CASSEDPSTDTQYF
NA,TRBV3-1,TRBJ1-2,many,TGTGCCAGCAGCCAATCACAGGCTAACTATGGCTACACCTTC,CASSQSQANYGYTF
TRBD2,TRBV6-2/TRBV6-3,TRBJ2-2,NA,TGTGCCAGCAGTTACCACCCCCTAGCGGGGGGGAACACCGGGGAGCTGTTTTTT,CASSYHPLAGGNTGELFF
NA,TRBV6-5,TRBJ1-2,many,TGTGCCAGCAGGGGGGGCGACTATGGCTACACCTTC,CASRGGDYGYTF
TRBD1,TRBV2,TRBJ1-2,few,TGTGCCAGCAACCCATCTCAGGGGGAGACTCTATATTTAGGCTACACCTTC,CASNPSQGETLYLGYTF
NA,TRBV30,TRBJ1-2,NA,TGTGCCTGGAGTGATTGGGCGCAGACCCCACGGGGTTATGGCTACACCTTC,CAWSDWAQTPRGYGYTF
NA,TRBV3-1,TRBJ2-3,many,TGTGCCAGCAGCCAATCATGGGACGGCCCACCGGGGACATGGACAGATACGCAGTATTTT,CASSQSWDGPPGTWTDTQYF
NA,TRBV2,TRBJ2-3,many,TGTGCCAGCAGTGAAGTTCCCGATAGCACAGATACGCAGTATTTT,CASSEVPDSTDTQYF
TRBD2,TRBV7-8,TRBJ2-3,few,TGTGCCAGCAGCAGCGGGACTAGCGGGAGTGAATTTACAGATACGCAGTATTTT,CASSSGTSGSEFTDTQYF
TRBD2,TRBV20-1,TRBJ2-5,many,TGCAGTGCTAGCGTCCCGGGACTAGTTCAAGAGACCCAGTACTTC,CSASVPGLVQETQYF
NA,TRBV2,TRBJ1-2,NA,TGTGCCAGCAGTGAAGGGGGTAACTATGGCTACACCTTC,CASSEGGNYGYTF
TRBD2,TRBV9,TRBJ2-7,many,TGTGCCAGCAGCGTGGGCGGGAGCGCCTACGAGCAGTACTTC,CASSVGGSAYEQYF
TRBD2,TRBV27,TRBJ2-1,NA,TGTGCCAGCAGTCCCTACTACGGAAAACCCGGGACTAGCGCCAACAATGAGCAGTTCTTC,CASSPYYGKPGTSANNEQFF
NA,TRBV29-1,TRBJ2-1,many,TGCAGCGTTGGGGAGAATGAGCAGTTCTTC,CSVGENEQFF
TRBD1,TRBV28,TRBJ2-5,NA,TGTGCCAGCGAAGGACAGGGGGCGGGGGAGACCCAGTACTTC,CASEGQGAGETQYF
TRBD1,TRBV6-2/TRBV6-3,TRBJ1-1,NA,TGTGCCACCATTGACAGGGGGTGGAACACTGAAGCTTTCTTT,CATIDRGWNTEAFF
NA,TRBV20-1,TRBJ2-3,NA,TGCAGTTTTCCAACAGAGGCAGATACGCAGTATTTT,CSFPTEADTQYF
TRBD1,TRBV7-9,TRBJ2-7,many,TGTGCCAGCAGCTTGCAGGGGGCTCTTTGGCAGTACTTC,CASSLQGALWQYF
TRBD2,TRBV7-2,TRBJ2-1,many,TGTGCCAGCAGCTTAGAAGGGACTAGCGGGAGGGCCGGGGAGCAGTTCTTC,CASSLEGTSGRAGEQFF
TRBD1,TRBV29-1,TRBJ2-5,many,TGCAGCGTGGGGACAGGGTCCCAAGAGACCCAGTACTTC,CSVGTGSQETQYF
TRBD1,TRBV6-2/TRBV6-3,TRBJ1-1,many,TGTGCCAGCAGTTTCGACACAGGGGGCACTGAAGCTTTCTTT,CASSFDTGGTEAFF
TRBD1,TRBV7-2,TRBJ2-1,few,TGTGCCAGCAGCTTAAGTTTAGGGGGCGGTACCGGGACAGGGGGCAAGGTAGGGCAGTTCTTC,CASSLSLGGGTGTGGKVGQFF
TRBD2,TRBV30,TRBJ2-1,many,TGTGCCTGGAGACTAGCGGCCAGCTCCTACAATGAGCAGTTCTTC,CAWRLAASSYNEQFF
TRBD1,TRBV29-1,TRBJ2-7,few,TGCAGCGTTGCCCGGGACAGGACCTACGAGCAGTACTTC,CSVARDRTYEQYF
TRBD1,TRBV5-8,TRBJ2-7,NA,TGTGCCAGCAGCCCCGGACAGGGGATCCACGAGCAGTACTTC,CASSPGQGIHEQYF
NA,TRBV5-1,TRBJ2-7,many,TGCGCCAGCAGCTTTGGCCCGGGAACCTACGAGCAGTACTTC,CASSFGPGTYEQYF
NA,TRBV28,TRBJ2-7,NA,TGTGCCAGCGGACCGGAGGAGCAGTACTTC,CASGPEEQYF
NA,TRBV20-1,TRBJ2-5,NA,TGCAGTGCTGAGCAGGGACGTGTGACCCAGTACTTC,CSAEQGRVTQYF
NA,TRBV11-3,TRBJ2-1,few,TGTGCCAGCAGCCCAGGGGGGTTGATCGGCAATGAGCAGTTCTTC,CASSPGGLIGNEQFF
NA,TRBV30,TRBJ2-7,NA,TGTGCCTGGAGTGGGGGTAACGAGCAGTACTTC,CAWSGGNEQYF
NA,TRBV7-2,TRBJ2-1,NA,TGTGCCAGCAGCTCTCCCCGGACAGTAGGCGTTGAGCAGTTCTTC,CASSSPRTVGVEQFF
NA,TRBV12-3/TRBV12-4,TRBJ2-1,many,TGTGCCAGCAATCGGGACCAATCATACAATGAGCAGTTCTTC,CASNRDQSYNEQFF
NA,TRBV30,TRBJ2-7,many,TGTGCCTGGGGGCGGCAGGGGGGACTTTACGAGCAGTACTTC,CAWGRQGGLYEQYF
NA,TRBV7-2,TRBJ2-2,NA,TGTGCCAGCAGCTTGACCAGGGCCGGGGAGCTGTTTTTT,CASSLTRAGELFF
NA,TRBV29-1,TRBJ1-3,NA,TGCAGCGTTGAAGATATGCGGGGGGCTGGAAACACCATATATTTT,CSVEDMRGAGNTIYF
TRBD2,TRBV6-5,TRBJ2-1,few,TGTGCCAGCAGTTACTCCCAGCGGGAGGGTGGCAATGAGCAGTTCTTC,CASSYSQREGGNEQFF
NA,TRBV6-2/TRBV6-3,TRBJ2-1,NA,TGTGCCAGCAGTTACTCGGGTGGGGGGAGCTCCTACAATGAGCAGTTCTTC,CASSYSGGGSSYNEQFF
TRBD1,TRBV12-3/TRBV12-4,TRBJ2-2,NA,TGTGCCAGCAGTTACAGGGGGCCAGCGAACACCGGGGAGCTGTTTTTT,CASSYRGPANTGELFF
TRBD1,TRBV6-1,TRBJ1-5,NA,TGTGCCATTACAGGGGGCTATGGCAATCAGCCCCAGCATTTT,CAITGGYGNQPQHF
TRBD2,TRBV4-1,TRBJ2-3,NA,TGCGCCAGCAGCCCGTCCGGGACTACCCCCACAGATACGCAGTATTTT,CASSPSGTTPTDTQYF